This TCR beta chain was obtained from a study of regulatory T cells in long-lasting Graves disease. This clonotype has more than one count but fewer than ten. iRepertoire HTBI primers and Arm-PCR of CDR3 regions built TCR beta libraries. TCRdb re-derived calls from the multiplex PCR reads in MiXCR, one entry per CDR3 protein. Altogether under 500,000 distinct CDR3 sequences are present, less than 20% being singletons, with the ten largest covering approximately 11%. Sample time point: newly diagnosed GD, antithyroid drugs for less than 3 months. The TCR library was made from RNA extracted from PBMCs. Trimming shortened V by 3 bases and J by 1 base, and 12 bases separated the two germline ends. The CDR3 extends over 16 amino acids. CDR1 ENHRY and CDR2 SYGVKD come from the germline V gene. In addition, the sample was reused for a study of T cells in Graves' hyperthyroidism and ophthalmopathy.

The chain uses TRBV10-3 and TRBJ2-2, with D possibly TRBD1 on 5 matching bases. This clonotype was obtained from a woman in her 30s with Graves disease. This sample comprised peripheral blood mononuclear cells (PBMCs), obtained at new diagnosis, from a patient treated with antithyroid drugs. Here the CDR3 reads CAISEGAGWNTGELFF. The CDR3 region has the DNA TGTGCCATCAGTGAAGGGGCAGGGTGGAACACCGGGGAGCTGTTTTTT.